Below are 20 T cell receptor beta chains sequenced from a single sample in a study of T cell repertoires in cytomegalovirus infection. Which antigens these TCRs recognize remains unknown. One entry per CDR3 protein, called by TCRdb with MiXCR from the reads. The table lists 600,000 to 700,000 distinct CDR3 sequences, around 32% of them singletons. Sample: cultured PBMCs, taken from culture after CMV antigen stimulation. All receptors derive from a human donor in good health (CMV status not recorded). Some clones in this sample may be carry-over from other donors' samples.

This chain links TRBV7-6 with TRBJ2-1, with TRBD2 matching over 10 bases. The CDR3 is made up of 14 amino acids. Germline V gene sequence: CDR1 SGHVS, CDR2 FNYEAQ. V was pared by 0 bases and J by 13 bases, with 6 bases of the junction left unmatched. CDR3: CASSLAASGGDQFF. The CDR3 DNA follows: TGTGCCAGCAGCTTAGCGGCTAGCGGGGGTGATCAGTTCTTC.

This clonotype has a count of ten or more. The gene calls are TRBV7-6 and TRBJ1-5; unclear D gene. CDR1 and CDR2 from the germline V gene are SGHVS and FNYEAQ. The V gene lost 4 bases and the J gene lost 3 bases, with 10 bases spanning the gap. The CDR3 spans 14 residues. The CDR3 is CASSSLHHNQPQHF. The CDR3 nucleotides are TGTGCCAGCAGCTCGCTACACCACAATCAGCCCCAGCATTTT.

The V and J genes are TRBV7-8 and TRBJ2-7, with 13 positions matching TRBD2. The J segment lost 3 bases and the V segment lost 1 base, leaving 6 bases of the junction unmatched. Germline CDR1 is SGHVS and CDR2 is FQNEAQ. This CDR3 region has 17 residues. CDR3 sequence (DNA): TGTGCCAGCAGCTTAGTGGAACTAGCGGGAGGGCTCTACGAGCAGTACTTC. This encodes CASSLVELAGGLYEQYF. Full variable domain (missing parts from reference TRBV7-8 and TRBJ2-7): GAGVSQSPRYKVAKRGQDVALRCDPISGHVSLFWYQQALGQGPEFLTYFQNEAQLDKSGLPSDRFFAERPEGSVSTLKIQRTQQEDSAVYLCASSLVELAGGLYEQYFGPGTRLTVT.

V usage is TRBV7-6 and J usage is TRBJ1-3, with D possibly TRBD1 on 6 matching bases. Germline loops: CDR1 SGHVS, CDR2 FNYEAQ. The CDR3 consists of 17 residues. V was cut by 4 bases and J by 0 bases, with 16 bases left in between. The CDR3 loop reads CASSSRTERDSGNTIYF. The DNA for the CDR3 is TGTGCCAGCAGCTCTCGGACAGAACGAGACTCTGGAAACACCATATATTTT. The full variable domain, rest sourced from reference TRBV7-6 and TRBJ1-3, is GAGVSQSPRYKVTKRGQDVALRCDPISGHVSLYWYRQALGQGPEFLTYFNYEAQQDKSGLPNDRFSAERPEGSISTLTIQRTEQRDSAMYRCASSSRTERDSGNTIYFGEGSWLTVV.

The chain is built from TRBV29-1 and TRBJ2-4; D may be TRBD2 (5 bases). Trimming removed 5 bases at V and 9 bases at J, with 17 bases between. Per germline, CDR1 SQVTM and CDR2 ANQGSEA. This CDR3 is built from 13 residues. CDR3 sequence: CSVMLGYEGIQYF. The DNA for the CDR3 is TGCAGCGTTATGTTGGGGTATGAGGGCATTCAGTACTTC.

There are a few counts of this clonotype. CDR3 coding DNA: TGTGCCAGCAGTATCCCGGGACAGGCGGTTTATGGCTACACCTTC. It encodes CASSIPGQAVYGYTF. The chain employs TRBV12-3 or TRBV12-4 and TRBJ1-2, with 8 positions matching TRBD1. The length of the CDR3 is 15 residues. After removal of 5 bases from V and 5 bases from J, the junction contained 10 bases not matched to a gene.

The chain recombines TRBV7-9 with TRBJ1-2, with D tentatively TRBD1 (5 bases). The V end was cut by 0 bases, the J end by 8 bases, with 19 bases between. The CDR3 length is 16 residues. From germline, CDR1 is SEHNR and CDR2 FQNEAQ (reference sequence). The CDR3 DNA reads as TGTGCCAGCAGCTTAGCGAGCATTAAGGGGCAGAGGGGCTACACCTTC. This codes for CASSLASIKGQRGYTF.

The chain links TRBV4-2 to TRBJ2-1, with D perhaps matching TRBD1 (5 bases). Trimming took off 1 base at V and 3 bases at J, with 13 bases between the two ends. Per the germline V gene, CDR1 is LGHNA and CDR2 is YNFKEQ. The CDR3 has 16 residues. CDR3 sequence (DNA): TGTGCCAGCAGCCAAGTTGCTCGGACAATCTACAATGAGCAGTTCTTC. This encodes CASSQVARTIYNEQFF.

This clonotype was detected a few times. The V and J genes are TRBV7-8 and TRBJ2-7; a weak D match, TRBD2 (6 bases). The CDR3 is 14 residues long. The germline CDR1 and CDR2 sequences are SGHVS and FQNEAQ. With 1 base removed from V and 4 bases from J, the gap between germline ends came to 11 bases. This CDR3 reads CASSLEGTRYEQYF. As DNA, the CDR3 is TGTGCCAGCAGCTTAGAGGGGACTCGTTACGAGCAGTACTTC.

This clonotype was counted only a few times. This chain links TRBV10-3 with TRBJ2-6, with D possibly matching TRBD1 (5 bases). CDR1 and CDR2 (germline): ENHRY, SYGVKD. The ends were cut back, 0 bases at V and 1 base at J, with 7 bases in the middle. CDR3 length equals 16 residues. DNA for the CDR3: TGTGCCATCAGTGAGTCCGGACATTCTGGGGCCAACGTCCTGACTTTC. It is translated as CAISESGHSGANVLTF.

This sequence joins TRBV6-6 and TRBJ1-5, with D tentatively TRBD1 (5 bases). V lost 6 bases and J 6 bases, leaving 15 bases between the germline ends. Germline assignment: CDR1 MNHNY and CDR2 SVGAGI (reference sequence). There are 14 residues in the CDR3. The CDR3: CASRTTARGQPQHF. The CDR3 nucleotides read TGTGCCAGCAGAACAACTGCAAGGGGTCAGCCCCAGCATTTT.

This rearrangement joins TRBV7-6 to TRBJ2-2; 10 bases line up with TRBD1. The CDR3 sequence is 14 residues long. V was clipped by 5 bases and J by 4 bases; unmatched bases: 1. Germline V lookup: CDR1 SGHVS, CDR2 FNYEAQ. The CDR3 nucleotides read TGTGCCAGCAGCCGACAGGGGGCCACCGGGGAGCTGTTTTTT. It codes for CASSRQGATGELFF.

The rearrangement uses TRBV7-9 and TRBJ2-2; 7 bases are shared with TRBD1. From germline, CDR1 is SEHNR and CDR2 FQNEAQ (reference sequence). Unmatched junction bases numbered 13, after V lost 7 bases and J lost 5 bases. CDR3 size: 16 residues. CDR3 residues: CASTQPFQGETGELFF. CDR3 in DNA: TGTGCCAGCACCCAACCATTCCAGGGGGAAACCGGGGAGCTGTTTTTT.

The rearrangement links TRBV12-3 or TRBV12-4 to TRBJ2-5; a possible D gene is TRBD2 (5 bases). The CDR3 is made up of 14 amino acids. V was cut by 4 bases and J by 4 bases, with 13 bases left in between. CDR3 sequence (DNA): TGTGCCAGCAGTTATACTAGTGGTCCAGAGACCCAGTACTTC. Amino acid sequence: CASSYTSGPETQYF.

The chain is built from TRBV7-9 and TRBJ1-4; D is perhaps TRBD1 (5 bases). This CDR3 is 13 amino acids long. CDR1 and CDR2 (germline): SEHNR, FQNEAQ (reference sequence). The ends were cut back, 4 bases at V and 6 bases at J, with 9 bases in the middle. In nucleotides, the CDR3 is TGTGCCAGCAGCTGGGCAGGGTATGAAAAACTGTTTTTT. It codes for CASSWAGYEKLFF.

On this clonotype itself: This may stem from a read error, because a much larger clone lies one nucleotide away. The chain is built from TRBV7-2 and TRBJ2-2; no definite D call. The ends were cut back, 3 bases at V and 2 bases at J, with 4 bases in the middle. Germline V gene lookup returns CDR1 SGHTA and CDR2 FQGNSA. CDR3 length equals 13 residues. The CDR3 protein is CASSLINTGELFF. The CDR3 nucleotides are TGTGCCAGCAGCTTGATTAACACCGGGGAGCTGTTTTTT.

This clonotype turned up a few times. The CDR3 sequence: CASSVLRMNTEAFF. The CDR3 bases are TGTGCCAGCAGTGTTCTTCGGATGAACACTGAAGCTTTCTTT. This chain links TRBV2 with TRBJ1-1; unclear D gene. The V gene's germline CDR1 is SNHLY and CDR2 FYNNEI. The CDR3 is 14 residues long. Trimming left V 4 bases short and J 0 bases short, with 9 bases between.

The CDR3 sequence is CASSSRDLSDTQYF. CDR3 nucleotides: TGTGCCAGCAGCTCCAGGGACCTCTCAGATACGCAGTATTTT. J is TRBJ2-3 and V is TRBV7-4; D might be TRBD1 or TRBD2, each matching 5 bases. CDR1 and CDR2 from the germline V gene are SGHVT and SQSDAQ. The germline V and J ends were trimmed by 4 bases and 4 bases, with 12 bases remaining between them. This CDR3 comprises 14 residues.

The chain recombines TRBV6-6 with TRBJ1-6; D remains unclear. The length of the CDR3 is 15 residues. Germline values: CDR1 MNHNY, CDR2 SVGAGI (reference sequence). The V gene lost 7 bases and the J gene lost 10 bases, with 20 bases spanning the gap. CDR3: CASTFSRIGDSPLHF. CDR3 bases: TGTGCCAGCACTTTTAGTAGGATCGGTGACTCACCCCTCCACTTT.

This clonotype was counted between two and nine times. The chain is built from TRBV5-1 and TRBJ2-4; no clear D. From germline, CDR1 is SGHRS and CDR2 YFSETQ. V was cut by 3 bases and J by 8 bases, with 9 bases left in between. CDR3 length equals 12 residues. The CDR3 spells CASSYSADIQYF. CDR3 DNA: TGCGCCAGCAGCTATTCGGCGGACATTCAGTACTTC.